This TCR beta chain was sequenced during a study of shared clonotypes between healthy human individuals. Study-wide points: Measured sharing among donors was expected to vary with sequencing depth.

Study donors comprised healthy, HIV-negative adults devoid of recent acute infection or vaccination. Libraries were prepared by immunoSEQ multiplex PCR; TCRdb keeps only in-frame clonotypes and omits some of them. Among a few million clones, around 92% were seen once, and the ten largest hold around 0.38%. Trimming removed 7 bases from V and 2 bases from J; junction bases left unmatched: 15. Germline V gene data show CDR1 as PRHDT and CDR2 as FYEKMQ (reference sequence). CDR3 size: 19 residues. For this clone: Its antigen remains unidentified.

The chain employs TRBV13 and TRBJ2-7, with 15 bases that match TRBD2. Material for sequencing was naive CD4+ T cells from PBMCs. This sample's subset: CD45RA+ positively selected. The receptor comes from a man aged 18 to 30 in good health. Some clones in this sample may be carry-over from other donors' samples. The CDR3 bases are TGTGCCAGCACCCCGGGGAACGGACTAGCGGGAGGGTTAACCTACGAGCAGTACTTC. Translating it yields CASTPGNGLAGGLTYEQYF.